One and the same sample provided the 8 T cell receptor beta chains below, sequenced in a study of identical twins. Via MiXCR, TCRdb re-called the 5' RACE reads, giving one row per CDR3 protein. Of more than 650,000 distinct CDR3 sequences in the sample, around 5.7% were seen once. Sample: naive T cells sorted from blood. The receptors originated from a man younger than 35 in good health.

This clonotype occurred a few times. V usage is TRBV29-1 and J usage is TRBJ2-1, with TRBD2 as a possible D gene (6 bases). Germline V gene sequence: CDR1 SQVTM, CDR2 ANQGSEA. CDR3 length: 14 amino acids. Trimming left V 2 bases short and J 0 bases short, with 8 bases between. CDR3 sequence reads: CSVEQGGSYNEQFF. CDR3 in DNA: TGCAGCGTTGAACAGGGAGGCTCCTACAATGAGCAGTTCTTC.

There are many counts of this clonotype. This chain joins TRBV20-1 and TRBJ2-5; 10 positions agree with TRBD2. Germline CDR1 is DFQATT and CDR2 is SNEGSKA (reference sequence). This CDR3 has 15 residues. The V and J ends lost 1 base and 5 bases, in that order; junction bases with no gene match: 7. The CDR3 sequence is CSARGSSGSSETQYF. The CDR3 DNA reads TGCAGTGCTAGAGGTTCTAGCGGGAGTTCGGAGACCCAGTACTTC.

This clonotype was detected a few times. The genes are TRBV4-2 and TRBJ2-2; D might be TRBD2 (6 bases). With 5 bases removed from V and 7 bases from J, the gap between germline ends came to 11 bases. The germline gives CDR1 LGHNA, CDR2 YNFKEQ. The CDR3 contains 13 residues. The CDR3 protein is CASSAGGDGELFF. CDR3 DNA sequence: TGTGCCAGCAGCGCCGGCGGGGACGGGGAGCTGTTTTTT.

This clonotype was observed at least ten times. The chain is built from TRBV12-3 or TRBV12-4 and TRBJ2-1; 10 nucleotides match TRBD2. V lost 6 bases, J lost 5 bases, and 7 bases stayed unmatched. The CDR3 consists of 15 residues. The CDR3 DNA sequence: TGTGCCAGCAGCCTGGGACTAGCGTTTCACAATGAGCAGTTCTTC. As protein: CASSLGLAFHNEQFF.

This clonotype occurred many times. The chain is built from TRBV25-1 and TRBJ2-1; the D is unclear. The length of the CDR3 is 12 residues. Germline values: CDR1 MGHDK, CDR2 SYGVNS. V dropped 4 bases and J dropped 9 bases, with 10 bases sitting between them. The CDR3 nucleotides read TGTGCCAGCAGTGTACAGTCGGGTGAGCAGTTCTTC. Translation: CASSVQSGEQFF.

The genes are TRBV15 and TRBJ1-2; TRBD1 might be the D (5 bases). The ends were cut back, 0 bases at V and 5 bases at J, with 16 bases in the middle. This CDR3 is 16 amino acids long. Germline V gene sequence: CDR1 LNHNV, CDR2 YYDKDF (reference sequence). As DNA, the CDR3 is TGTGCCACCAGCAGAGATGACGGGACCAGCCTTTATGGCTACACCTTC. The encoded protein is CATSRDDGTSLYGYTF.

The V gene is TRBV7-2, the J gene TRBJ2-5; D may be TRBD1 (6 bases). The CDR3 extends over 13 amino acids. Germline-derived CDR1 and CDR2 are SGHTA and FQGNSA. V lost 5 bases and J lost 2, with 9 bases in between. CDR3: CASSGDRQETQYF. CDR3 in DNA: TGTGCCAGCAGCGGAGACAGGCAAGAGACCCAGTACTTC.

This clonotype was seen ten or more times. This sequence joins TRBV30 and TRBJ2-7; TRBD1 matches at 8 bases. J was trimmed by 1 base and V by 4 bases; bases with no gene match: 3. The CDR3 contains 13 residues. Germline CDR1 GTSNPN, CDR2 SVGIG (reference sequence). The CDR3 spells CAWTRTGSYEQYF. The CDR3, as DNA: TGTGCCTGGACTAGGACAGGGTCCTACGAGCAGTACTTC.